This T cell receptor (beta chain) comes out of a study of T cell repertoires in cytomegalovirus infection. TCRdb processed the reads anew with MiXCR; each CDR3 protein has one entry. Counted here are about 900,000 distinct CDR3 sequences, approximately 31% occurring once; the ten biggest clones make up around an eighth. This clonotype has only a few counts. Its matching antigen is unknown. The V segment lost 7 bases and the J segment 5 bases; nucleotides outside the gene matches: 9. Germline CDR1 is MRHNA and CDR2 is SNTAGT. This CDR3 is 14 amino acids long. The V and J genes are TRBV6-4 and TRBJ2-7; 9 bases align to TRBD1. The specimen was cultured CD8+ T cells from PBMCs, collected from culture after CMV antigen stimulation. This TCR derives from a human donor in good health (CMV status not recorded). Some clones in this sample may be carry-over from other donors' samples. The DNA of the CDR3 is TGTGCCAGCATCTGGACAGGGGTTTTAAACGAGCAGTACGTC. The encoded protein is CASIWTGVLNEQYV.